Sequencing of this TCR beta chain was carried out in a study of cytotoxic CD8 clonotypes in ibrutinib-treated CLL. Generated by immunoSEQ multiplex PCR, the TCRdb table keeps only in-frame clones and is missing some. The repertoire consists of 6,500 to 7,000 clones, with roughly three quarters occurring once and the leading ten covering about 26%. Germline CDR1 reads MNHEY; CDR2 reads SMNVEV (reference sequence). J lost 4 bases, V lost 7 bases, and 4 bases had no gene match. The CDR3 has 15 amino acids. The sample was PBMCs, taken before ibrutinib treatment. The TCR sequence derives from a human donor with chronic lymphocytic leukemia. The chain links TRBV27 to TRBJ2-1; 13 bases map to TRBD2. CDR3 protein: CASTEGLAGYNEQFF. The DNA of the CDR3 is TGTGCCAGCACGGAGGGACTAGCGGGATACAATGAGCAGTTCTTC.